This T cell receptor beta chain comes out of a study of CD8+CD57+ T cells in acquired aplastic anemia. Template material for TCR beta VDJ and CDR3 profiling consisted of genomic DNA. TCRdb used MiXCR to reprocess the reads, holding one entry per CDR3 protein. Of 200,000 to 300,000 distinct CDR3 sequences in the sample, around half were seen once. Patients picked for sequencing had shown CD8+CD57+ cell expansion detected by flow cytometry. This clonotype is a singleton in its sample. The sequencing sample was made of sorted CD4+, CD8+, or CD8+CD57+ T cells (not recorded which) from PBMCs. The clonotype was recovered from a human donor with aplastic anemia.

CDR3 amino acids: CASSAQRGETQYF. The CDR3 nucleotides are TGTGCCAGCAGCGCCCAGCGGGGTGAGACCCAGTACTTC. The chain employs TRBV7-9 and TRBJ2-5, with 7 bases matching TRBD2. The germline V gene encodes CDR1 SEHNR and CDR2 FQNEAQ (reference sequence). J gave up 5 bases and V 5 bases, and 5 bases lay outside the gene matches. The CDR3 totals 13 residues.